This is a list of T cell receptor beta chains from one sample in a study of OX40 agonist ivuxolimab in advanced cancers. Here immunoSEQ multiplex PCR was the method, and the copy in TCRdb shows in-frame clones only, minus some. The table includes 37,000 or so clones, about four fifths detected once. Sequenced here: CD4+ or CD8+ T cells sorted from blood, sampled in a trial of the OX40 agonist ivuxolimab. These receptors were obtained from an adult with an advanced solid tumor such as melanoma, head and neck, liver or kidney cancer. Both conserved end residues are part of each CDR3. A D gene is named only where the DNA matches it firmly. Clone size is shown for a subset of rows, as once, few, many or a class of expanded clone.

J: TRBJ2-3; length: 16; D: TRBD2; size: .; V: TRBV10-3; DNA: TGTGCCATCAGTGGGACTAGCGGGGGGGGCACAGATACGCAGTATTTT; CDR3: CAISGTSGGGTDTQYF
J: TRBJ2-1; length: 15; D: TRBD1; size: .; V: TRBV11-3; DNA: TGTGCCAGCAGCCGGAGGGACAGGGGCTACAATGAGCAGTTCTTC; CDR3: CASSRRDRGYNEQFF
J: TRBJ2-7; length: 16; D: .; size: .; V: TRBV27; DNA: TGTGCCAGCAGTCCGCCTACCCGACTATTAAGGTACGAGCAGTACTTC; CDR3: CASSPPTRLLRYEQYF
J: TRBJ1-3; length: 13; D: .; size: .; V: TRBV30; DNA: TGTGCCTGGAGTCCAGGGTCTGGAAACACCATATATTTT; CDR3: CAWSPGSGNTIYF
J: TRBJ1-1; length: 14; D: .; size: .; V: TRBV4-2; DNA: TGTGCCAGCAGCAACGGGGATGAGGACACTGAAGCTTTCTTT; CDR3: CASSNGDEDTEAFF
J: TRBJ2-3; length: 15; D: .; size: .; V: TRBV2; DNA: TGTGCCAGCAGTGAACCCAGGCCCAGCACAGATACGCAGTATTTT; CDR3: CASSEPRPSTDTQYF
J: TRBJ2-1; length: 16; D: .; size: .; V: TRBV7-3; DNA: TGTGCCAGCAGCTCATCCCCAGGGGTTCCCAACAATGAGCAGTTCTTC; CDR3: CASSSSPGVPNNEQFF
J: TRBJ1-6; length: 15; D: TRBD1; size: few; V: TRBV6-1; DNA: TGTGCCAGCAGTGAAGCGCAGGCAGGGGGCCCACCCCTCCACTTT; CDR3: CASSEAQAGGPPLHF
J: TRBJ2-1; length: 15; D: .; size: .; V: TRBV21-1; DNA: TGTGCCAGCAGCAAAAGGTGGGGACAGGCTAGAGGGCAGTTCTTC; CDR3: CASSKRWGQARGQFF
J: TRBJ1-2; length: 12; D: TRBD1; size: .; V: TRBV2; DNA: TGTGCCAGCAGTGGAGACAGGGACGGCTACACCTTC; CDR3: CASSGDRDGYTF
J: TRBJ1-4; length: 15; D: .; size: .; V: TRBV5-6; DNA: TGTGCCAGCAGCAGAGACCGGGGCGTTAATGAAAAACTGTTTTTT; CDR3: CASSRDRGVNEKLFF
J: TRBJ2-7; length: 12; D: .; size: .; V: TRBV2; DNA: TGTGCCAGCAGGCGGGCTATCTACGAGCAGTACTTC; CDR3: CASRRAIYEQYF
J: TRBJ2-5; length: 15; D: TRBD2; size: .; V: TRBV4-1; DNA: TGCGCCAGCAGCCAAGATGAGCGGGGGGAAGAGACCCAGTACTTC; CDR3: CASSQDERGEETQYF